The T cell receptor (beta chain) described here comes from a study of control samples from healthy donors and cancer patients. TCRdb keeps only in-frame clones here, not all; method: immunoSEQ multiplex PCR. The sample shows about 190,000 clones, about 90% of them seen only once. The CDR3 sequence is 16 residues long. The V end was cut by 6 bases, the J end by 5 bases, with 22 bases between. Per germline, CDR1 MNHNY and CDR2 SVGAGI (reference sequence). Material for sequencing was blood. The TCR comes from a man aged 25-40 years in good health. The rearrangement uses TRBV6-6 and TRBJ1-2; tentatively, D is TRBD1 (6 bases). The CDR3 here is CASRSGATGQGYGYTF. In nucleotides, the CDR3 is TGTGCCAGCAGGTCGGGGGCGACAGGTCAGGGGTATGGCTACACCTTC.